Below, 28 T cell receptor beta chains from the same sample are listed, as sequenced in a study of CD8 T cells in Susac syndrome. Roughly 0.45 to 1 ug RNA was reverse transcribed with random hexamers. TCRdb independently ran MiXCR on the immunoSEQ multiplex PCR reads; one entry per CDR3 protein. The sample holds a few hundred thousand distinct CDR3 sequences, about 85% seen once. The specimen sequenced was CD8+ T cells from PBMCs. Receptors originate from a human donor with multiple sclerosis.

The V gene is TRBV7-8, the J gene TRBJ2-3; 10 bases map to TRBD2. Trimming cost V 4 bases and J 1 base; bases outside gene matches: 5. CDR1 and CDR2 (germline): SGHVS, FQNEAQ. This CDR3 spans 16 amino acids. CDR3 sequence reads: CASSSLAGVGTDTQYF. The DNA of the CDR3 is TGTGCCAGCAGCTCTCTAGCGGGAGTGGGCACAGATACGCAGTATTTT.

This rearrangement joins TRBV4-1 to TRBJ2-7; D gene uncertain. Looked up from germline, CDR1 is MGHRA and CDR2 is YSYEKL. V shed 1 base and J shed 2 bases, with 9 bases lying between them. There are 14 residues in the CDR3. The CDR3 sequence is CASSQVTATYEQYF. Here the CDR3 DNA reads TGCGCCAGCAGCCAAGTGACTGCGACCTACGAGCAGTACTTC.

The V gene is TRBV28, the J gene TRBJ2-1; D is undetermined. This CDR3 is 15 amino acids long. The V gene's germline CDR1 is MDHEN and CDR2 SYDVKM. Trimming left V 3 bases short and J 9 bases short, with 18 bases between. The CDR3 nucleotides read TGTGCCAGCAGTTTCGGGTGGGAAGGGTTCGGTGAGCAGTTCTTC. It encodes CASSFGWEGFGEQFF.

This clonotype has a single count. The chain uses TRBV29-1 and TRBJ1-2; D is possibly TRBD1 (5 bases). The CDR3 runs 13 residues. The V end was cut by 7 bases, the J end by 0 bases, with 12 bases between. Germline CDR1 and CDR2: SQVTM and ANQGSEA. This CDR3 is CSAPTVANYGYTF. The CDR3 DNA reads TGCAGCGCTCCGACAGTAGCTAACTATGGCTACACCTTC.

The chain has TRBV27 and TRBJ2-1; 9 bases agree with TRBD1. Germline lookup yields CDR1 MNHEY and CDR2 SMNVEV (reference sequence). The CDR3 totals 16 residues. The trim removed 6 bases at V and 8 bases at J, leaving 14 bases unmatched. CDR3 DNA: TGTGCCAGCAGCTTAAGCCCGGACAGGGGAGGAGATGAGCAGTTCTTC. It translates to CASSLSPDRGGDEQFF.

A few counts support this clonotype. The V gene is TRBV5-4, the J gene TRBJ2-7; 10 positions agree with TRBD2. The CDR3 loop spans 17 amino acids. The germline gives CDR1 SGHNT, CDR2 YYREEE (reference sequence). Trimming cost V 1 base and J 0 bases; bases outside gene matches: 7. The CDR3 DNA reads TGTGCCAGCAGCTTGAGCCTAGCGGGAGCTCCCTCCTACGAGCAGTACTTC. This gives the protein CASSLSLAGAPSYEQYF.

The rearrangement uses TRBV10-3 and TRBJ2-1, with TRBD2 matching over 8 bases. Germline V lookup: CDR1 ENHRY, CDR2 SYGVKD. CDR3 length: 16 amino acids. With 0 bases clipped from V and 5 bases from J, the junction kept 6 bases outside the gene matches. CDR3 protein: CAISESMAGGHNEQFF. Here the CDR3 DNA reads TGTGCCATCAGTGAGTCGATGGCGGGAGGCCACAATGAGCAGTTCTTC.

The rearrangement links TRBV9 to TRBJ2-7, with TRBD1 as a possible D gene (5 bases). CDR3 length: 14 amino acids. Germline lookup yields CDR1 SGDLS and CDR2 YYNGEE. Trimming took off 4 bases at V and 5 bases at J, with 16 bases between the two ends. The CDR3 nucleotides are TGTGCCAGCAGCTCTACACAGGCTTACAACGAGCAGTACTTC. Protein product: CASSSTQAYNEQYF.

The chain is built from TRBV28 and TRBJ1-2; D may be TRBD1 (5 bases). V lost 4 bases and J 2 bases, leaving 8 bases between the germline ends. This CDR3 has 13 residues. Germline assignment: CDR1 MDHEN and CDR2 SYDVKM. The CDR3 region is CASSYRRNYGYTF. The CDR3 DNA is TGTGCCAGCAGTTACAGGAGGAACTATGGCTACACCTTC.

The rearrangement links TRBV6-1 to TRBJ2-2, with 8 bases lining up with TRBD1. V dropped 5 bases and J dropped 0; count of bases not matched to a gene: 5. The CDR3 is 16 amino acids. Germline V lookup: CDR1 MNHNS, CDR2 SASEGT. The CDR3 spells CASSPRTGSNTGELFF. The CDR3 DNA reads TGTGCCAGCAGTCCCCGGACAGGGTCGAACACCGGGGAGCTGTTTTTT.

This clonotype was seen a handful of times. CDR3 sequence reads: CASSRDTEAFF. The CDR3 DNA reads as TGTGCCAGCTCCCGCGACACTGAAGCTTTCTTT. The chain is built from TRBV18 and TRBJ1-1, with unresolved D. Trimming removed 6 bases at V and 3 bases at J, with 5 bases between. The germline V gene has CDR1 KGHSH and CDR2 LQKENI. The CDR3 extends over 11 amino acids.

This chain uses TRBV27 with TRBJ1-4, with TRBD1 as a possible D gene (5 bases). CDR3 length: 13 residues. V dropped 0 bases and J dropped 17 bases, with 16 bases sitting between them. CDR1 and CDR2 (germline): MNHEY, SMNVEV (reference sequence). The CDR3 nucleotides are TGTGCCAGCAGTTTATCGAGAAGGGGTATGCGTTTTTTT. Protein product: CASSLSRRGMRFF.

The V gene is TRBV7-2, the J gene TRBJ2-7, with a possible D match to TRBD1 (6 bases). Trimming cost V 5 bases and J 2 bases, with 16 bases left between them. The CDR3 sequence is 15 residues long. Germline V gene data show CDR1 as SGHTA and CDR2 as FQGNSA. Written as DNA, the CDR3 is TGTGCCAGCAGCACCCCGGACAGATTCCCCTACGAGCAGTACTTC. Protein sequence: CASSTPDRFPYEQYF. The whole variable domain, remainder taken from reference TRBV7-2 and TRBJ2-7, is GAGVSQSPSNKVTEKGKDVELRCDPISGHTALYWYRQSLGQGLEFLIYFQGNSAPDKSGLPSDRFSAERTGGSVSTLTIQRTQQEDSAVYLCASSTPDRFPYEQYFGPGTRLTVT.

A few counts support this clonotype. This rearrangement joins TRBV28 to TRBJ2-7, with D unclear. Trimming left V 6 bases short and J 6 bases short, with 6 bases between. The CDR3 runs to 10 residues. CDR1 MDHEN and CDR2 SYDVKM come from the germline V gene. As DNA, the CDR3 is TGTGCCAGCAGGCGGTCCGAGCAGTACTTC. Protein sequence: CASRRSEQYF.

The genes are TRBV7-2 and TRBJ2-1; the D is unclear. The length of the CDR3 is 15 residues. Germline CDR1 reads SGHTA; CDR2 reads FQGNSA. Trimming took 8 bases from V and 4 from J, leaving 18 bases between them. The CDR3 is CASLPGPAFYNEQFF. CDR3 sequence (DNA): TGTGCCAGCCTCCCCGGTCCGGCTTTTTACAATGAGCAGTTCTTC.

This clonotype was counted between two and nine times. This chain connects TRBV6-6 to TRBJ2-1; unclear D gene. CDR1 and CDR2 from the germline V gene are MNHNY and SVGAGI (reference sequence). The CDR3 contains 14 residues. Deletions cut 1 base from V and 4 bases from J, with 8 bases between. CDR3 region: CASSYLRHYNEQFF. CDR3 nucleotide sequence: TGTGCCAGCAGTTACTTACGGCATTACAATGAGCAGTTCTTC.

The chain carries TRBV29-1 and TRBJ2-4, with D hard to call. Per the germline V gene, CDR1 is SQVTM and CDR2 is ANQGSEA. Trimming shortened V by 3 bases and J by 6 bases, and 15 bases separated the two germline ends. This CDR3 has 14 amino acids. DNA of the CDR3: TGCAGCGTTGAGAGGTATGGGGTCGGAAACATTCAGTACTTC. Amino acids: CSVERYGVGNIQYF.

This clonotype showed up just a few times. The V and J genes are TRBV9 and TRBJ2-7; a weak D match, TRBD2 (6 bases). Per the germline V gene, CDR1 is SGDLS and CDR2 is YYNGEE. Trimming shortened V by 4 bases and J by 2 bases, and 16 bases separated the two germline ends. This CDR3 comprises 15 residues. This CDR3 is CASSLGVGEAYEQYF. In DNA, the CDR3 is TGTGCCAGCAGCCTGGGGGTCGGGGAGGCCTACGAGCAGTACTTC. The full variable domain, in which reference TRBV9 and TRBJ2-7 provide the parts outside the CDR3, is DSGVTQTPKHLITATGQRVTLRCSPRSGDLSVYWYQQSLDQGLQFLIQYYNGEERAKGNILERFSAQQFPDLHSELNLSSLELGDSALYFCASSLGVGEAYEQYFGPGTRLTVT.

In its sample, this clonotype was seen a few times. The V call is TRBV12-3 or TRBV12-4, the J call TRBJ2-7, with D possibly TRBD1 on 6 matching bases. This CDR3 comprises 13 residues. Trimming cost V 6 bases and J 0 bases, with 9 bases left between them. The CDR3 spells CASRDSLSYEQYF. For the CDR3, the DNA is TGTGCCAGCAGGGACAGCCTCTCCTACGAGCAGTACTTC.

The rearrangement joins TRBV7-9 to TRBJ2-7; the match to TRBD2 covers 11 bases. Per germline, CDR1 SEHNR and CDR2 FQNEAQ (reference sequence). With V trimmed by 5 bases and J by 0 bases, 3 bases remained unmatched. The CDR3 has 15 residues. CDR3 DNA sequence: TGTGCCAGCAGCGGGACTAGCGGAAACTCCTACGAGCAGTACTTC. This encodes CASSGTSGNSYEQYF.

The chain combines TRBV20-1 with TRBJ2-3; 8 nucleotides align to TRBD2. Germline loops: CDR1 DFQATT, CDR2 SNEGSKA (reference sequence). Trimming at V came to 5 bases and at J to 0 bases, leaving 10 bases not matched to a gene. CDR3 length: 16 residues. The CDR3 sequence: CSAGPQLAVSTDTQYF. The CDR3 DNA reads TGCAGTGCTGGACCGCAACTAGCGGTAAGCACAGATACGCAGTATTTT.

J is TRBJ2-7 and V is TRBV27; D may be TRBD1 or TRBD2 (5 bases each). With 5 bases removed from V and 6 bases from J, the gap between germline ends came to 14 bases. Germline V lookup: CDR1 MNHEY, CDR2 SMNVEV (reference sequence). The CDR3 consists of 13 residues. CDR3 loop: CASSRRDGAEQYF. As DNA, the CDR3 is TGTGCCAGCAGTCGTCGGGACGGCGCCGAGCAGTACTTC.

The J gene is TRBJ1-3, the V gene TRBV9; tentative D call: TRBD1 (6 bases). The germline CDR1 and CDR2 sequences are SGDLS and YYNGEE. The V end lost 0 bases, the J end lost 7 bases, and 14 bases lay between the germline ends. The CDR3 sequence is 15 residues long. CDR3 bases: TGTGCCAGCAGCGTAGGAGACTCCGGGGGCAACACCATATATTTT. This codes for CASSVGDSGGNTIYF.

The genes are TRBV4-2 and TRBJ1-5; tentative D call: TRBD1 (5 bases). Deletions cut 0 bases from V and 4 bases from J, with 16 bases between. The CDR3 consists of 17 residues. CDR1 is LGHNA, CDR2 YNFKEQ, per germline. In DNA, the CDR3 is TGTGCCAGCAGCCAAGAATTTCGTGGGGGGGTTAATCAGCCCCAGCATTTT. It encodes CASSQEFRGGVNQPQHF.

The gene calls are TRBV3-1 and TRBJ2-3; no definite D call. V gave up 0 bases and J gave up 4 bases, with 17 bases separating them. This CDR3 has 17 amino acids. The germline CDR1 and CDR2 sequences are LGHDT and YNNKEL (reference sequence). The CDR3 spells CASSQDRSFPFADTQYF. CDR3 DNA: TGTGCCAGCAGCCAAGATCGGAGCTTTCCGTTTGCAGATACGCAGTATTTT.

The count of this clonotype is one. V usage is TRBV30 and J usage is TRBJ2-3; 9 bases fit TRBD1. CDR3 length: 16 residues. Per the germline V gene, CDR1 is GTSNPN and CDR2 is SVGIG (reference sequence). V lost 0 bases to trimming and J lost 3 bases; unmatched junction nucleotides: 7. As DNA, the CDR3 is TGTGCCTGGAGTGTGATCGGGACAGGGTGGACAGATACGCAGTATTTT. Amino acids: CAWSVIGTGWTDTQYF.

The J gene is TRBJ2-6, the V gene TRBV7-3; possible D gene TRBD1, 5 bases. The V and J ends lost 5 bases and 0 bases respectively, with 17 bases between them. Germline V lookup: CDR1 SGHTA, CDR2 FQGTGA. The CDR3 covers 18 residues. The CDR3 DNA reads TGTGCCAGCAGCGAAAGGGGCCCTTCCTACTCTGGGGCCAACGTCCTGACTTTC. Translated, it gives CASSERGPSYSGANVLTF.

V usage is TRBV29-1 and J usage is TRBJ2-4, with 7 bases aligning to TRBD1. V shed 7 bases and J 10 bases; nucleotides not matched to a gene: 7. Germline CDR1 SQVTM, CDR2 ANQGSEA. The CDR3 sequence is 11 residues long. In DNA form, the CDR3 reads TGCAGCGCCTGGGACAGTAGGATTCAGTACTTC. It translates to CSAWDSRIQYF.